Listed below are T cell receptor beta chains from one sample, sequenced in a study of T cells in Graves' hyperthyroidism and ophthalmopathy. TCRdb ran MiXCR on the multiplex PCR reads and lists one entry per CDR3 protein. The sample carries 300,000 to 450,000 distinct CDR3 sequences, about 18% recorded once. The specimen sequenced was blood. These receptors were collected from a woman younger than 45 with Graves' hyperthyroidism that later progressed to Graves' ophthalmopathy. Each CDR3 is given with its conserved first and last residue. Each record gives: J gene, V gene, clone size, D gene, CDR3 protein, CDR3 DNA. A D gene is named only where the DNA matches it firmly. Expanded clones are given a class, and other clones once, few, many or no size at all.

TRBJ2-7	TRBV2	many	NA	CASEGSTSYEQYF	TGTGCCAGCGAGGGTTCGACGTCCTACGAGCAGTACTTC
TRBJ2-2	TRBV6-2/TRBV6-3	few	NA	CASSYSVGANTGELFF	TGTGCCAGCAGTTACTCGGTGGGGGCGAACACCGGGGAGCTGTTTTTT
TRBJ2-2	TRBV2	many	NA	CASSVRQATGELFF	TGTGCCAGCAGTGTGCGGCAGGCCACCGGGGAGCTGTTTTTT
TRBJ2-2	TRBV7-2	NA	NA	CASSLARTWAVAGELFF	TGTGCCAGCAGCTTAGCCCGGACATGGGCTGTGGCCGGGGAGCTGTTTTTT
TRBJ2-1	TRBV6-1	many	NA	CASSEEPGASYNEQFF	TGTGCCAGCAGTGAAGAACCGGGAGCTAGCTACAATGAGCAGTTCTTC
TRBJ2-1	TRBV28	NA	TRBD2	CASSLTSGRRTYNEQFF	TGTGCCAGCTCGTTGACTAGCGGGAGGAGGACCTACAATGAGCAGTTCTTC
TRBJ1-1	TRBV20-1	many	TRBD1	CSARLGGQRKAFF	TGCAGTGCTAGACTCGGGGGACAGCGAAAAGCTTTCTTT
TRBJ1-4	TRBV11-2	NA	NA	CASSLRRGNNEKLFF	TGTGCCAGCAGCTTAAGGCGAGGGAATAATGAAAAACTGTTTTTT
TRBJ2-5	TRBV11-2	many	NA	CASSQKIQRRETQYF	TGTGCCAGCAGCCAAAAAATACAGCGACGAGAGACCCAGTACTTC
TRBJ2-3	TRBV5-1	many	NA	CASSFSQGQVGDTQYF	TGCGCCAGCAGCTTTTCACAGGGTCAAGTTGGCGATACGCAGTATTTT
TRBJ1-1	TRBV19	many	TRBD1	CASSMTGMNTEAFF	TGTGCCAGTAGTATGACAGGGATGAACACTGAAGCTTTCTTT
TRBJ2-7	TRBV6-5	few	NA	CASSYSWEGFYEQYF	TGTGCCAGCAGTTACTCGTGGGAAGGATTCTACGAGCAGTACTTC
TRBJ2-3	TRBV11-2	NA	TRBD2	CASSFNWMTSGGATDTQYF	TGTGCCAGCAGCTTTAACTGGATGACTAGCGGGGGGGCGACAGATACGCAGTATTTT
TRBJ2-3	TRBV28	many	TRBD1	CASSPASGTATDTQYF	TGTGCCAGCAGTCCCGCCTCCGGGACAGCCACAGATACGCAGTATTTT
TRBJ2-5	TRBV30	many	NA	CAWSHPGSQVQETQYF	TGTGCCTGGAGTCACCCCGGGAGCCAGGTCCAAGAGACCCAGTACTTC
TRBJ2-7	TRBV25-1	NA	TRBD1	CASSDRDSLTYEQYF	TGTGCCAGCAGTGACCGGGACAGTCTGACCTACGAGCAGTACTTC
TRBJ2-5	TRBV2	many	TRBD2	CASSVEGGWGTQYF	TGTGCCAGCAGTGTCGAGGGAGGGTGGGGGACCCAGTACTTC
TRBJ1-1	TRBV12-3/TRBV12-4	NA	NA	CASTADRPNTEAFF	TGTGCCAGCACCGCGGACAGACCGAACACTGAAGCTTTCTTT
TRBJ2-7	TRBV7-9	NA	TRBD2	CASSLPSGGIYEQYF	TGTGCCAGCAGCCTCCCTAGCGGGGGGATATACGAGCAGTACTTC
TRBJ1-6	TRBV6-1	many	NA	CASSEARSSNRPLHF	TGTGCCAGCAGTGAAGCTAGGAGTTCCAACAGACCCCTCCACTTT
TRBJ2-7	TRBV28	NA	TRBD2	CASSWGGGRAYEQYF	TGTGCCAGCAGTTGGGGGGGCGGGAGGGCTTACGAGCAGTACTTC
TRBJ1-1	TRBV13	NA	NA	CASSFVSWGTEAFF	TGTGCCAGCAGTTTCGTTTCCTGGGGGACTGAAGCTTTCTTT
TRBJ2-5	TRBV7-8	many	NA	CASSQDLGNQETQYF	TGTGCCAGCAGCCAGGACCTAGGGAATCAAGAGACCCAGTACTTC
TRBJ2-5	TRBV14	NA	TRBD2	CASSQDELAGVQFQGTQYF	TGTGCCAGCAGCCAAGACGAACTAGCGGGAGTCCAGTTTCAAGGGACCCAGTACTTC